The 30 T cell receptor beta chains below were found in one sample sequenced in a study of CD8 T cells in Susac syndrome. The RNA, roughly 0.45 to 1 ug, was put through reverse transcription using random hexamers. TCRdb processed the immunoSEQ multiplex PCR reads anew with MiXCR; each CDR3 protein has one entry. The sample lists under 70,000 distinct CDR3 sequences; roughly nine tenths were seen once. Sequencing was done on a sample of CD8+ T cells from PBMCs. The receptors shown here come from a human donor in good health.

This chain joins TRBV19 and TRBJ2-7, with 7 bases identical to TRBD1. This CDR3 contains 15 residues. Germline CDR1 is LNHDA and CDR2 is SQIVND (reference sequence). J gave up 2 bases and V 5 bases, and 9 bases lay outside the gene matches. The CDR3 here is CASSPGRGPAYEQYF. The CDR3 nucleotides read TGTGCCAGTAGTCCCGGAAGGGGGCCGGCCTACGAGCAGTACTTC.

V is TRBV13 and J is TRBJ2-1; D gene ambiguous. CDR1 and CDR2 from the germline V gene are PRHDT and FYEKMQ (reference sequence). The V gene lost 6 bases and the J gene lost 0 bases, with 18 bases spanning the gap. This CDR3 contains 17 residues. CDR3 DNA: TGTGCCAGCAGTTCAGCCTCTGGACGTCACTCCTACAATGAGCAGTTCTTC. It yields the protein CASSSASGRHSYNEQFF.

The chain joins TRBV27 to TRBJ2-7, with a possible D match to TRBD1 (5 bases). This CDR3 has 15 amino acids. V was clipped by 4 bases and J by 0 bases, with 13 bases between them. CDR1 is MNHEY and CDR2 is SMNVEV in the germline V gene (reference sequence). CDR3 loop: CASSSSDSSSYEQYF. The CDR3 DNA reads TGTGCCAGCAGTTCCAGCGACAGTAGCTCCTACGAGCAGTACTTC.

J is TRBJ1-3 and V is TRBV3-1; D possibly corresponds to TRBD1 (6 bases). V was shortened by 4 bases and J by 2 bases, with 21 bases between the two germline ends. The CDR3 has 18 residues. Germline V CDR1 and CDR2: LGHDT, YNNKEL (reference sequence). The CDR3: CASSRCDRPSPPGNTIYF. The DNA for the CDR3 is TGTGCCAGCAGCCGGTGCGACAGGCCATCCCCCCCTGGAAACACCATATATTTT.

The chain couples TRBV28 to TRBJ2-4; D might be TRBD1 (6 bases). The CDR3 runs 16 residues. CDR1 is MDHEN and CDR2 is SYDVKM in the germline V gene. The V gene lost 4 bases and the J gene lost 11 bases, with 24 bases spanning the gap. The CDR3 coding sequence is TGTGCCAGCAGTTCCTTCGGGACACCATTCGGAATTTTTCAGTACTTC. It yields the protein CASSSFGTPFGIFQYF.

CDR3 protein: CSAKDRGGQPQHF. Written as DNA, the CDR3 is TGCAGTGCAAAGGACAGGGGTGGACAGCCCCAGCATTTT. The chain carries TRBV20-1 and TRBJ1-5; 9 bases fit TRBD1. Germline V gene lookup returns CDR1 DFQATT and CDR2 SNEGSKA (reference sequence). The CDR3 has 13 residues. Trimming at V came to 6 bases and at J to 7 bases, leaving 7 bases not matched to a gene.

V gene TRBV6-5 combines with J gene TRBJ1-4; D is undetermined. The length of the CDR3 is 15 residues. CDR1 MNHEY and CDR2 SVGAGI come from the germline V gene. V lost 2 bases, J lost 5 bases, and 12 bases lay in between. This chain's CDR3 is CASSYGVGLNEKLFF. The CDR3 DNA is TGTGCCAGCAGTTACGGCGTGGGTTTAAATGAAAAACTGTTTTTT.

The chain employs TRBV20-1 and TRBJ1-1; D possibly corresponds to TRBD1 (5 bases). Looked up from germline, CDR1 is DFQATT and CDR2 is SNEGSKA (reference sequence). CDR3 length: 13 residues. With 3 bases removed from V and 6 bases from J, the gap between germline ends came to 14 bases. CDR3 loop: CSASLGEYAEAFF. In DNA form, the CDR3 reads TGCAGTGCTAGTTTAGGGGAGTACGCTGAAGCTTTCTTT.

The CDR3 region is CASSLEASPQETQYF. DNA of the CDR3: TGTGCCAGCAGCTTAGAGGCCAGCCCCCAAGAGACCCAGTACTTC. The chain joins TRBV7-9 to TRBJ2-5; D ambiguous. Germline V gives CDR1 SEHNR, CDR2 FQNEAQ (reference sequence). There are 15 residues in the CDR3. Trimming stripped 1 base from V and 1 base from J, with 10 bases between.

This rearrangement joins TRBV5-4 to TRBJ1-6; no clear D gene. Trimming took off 0 bases at V and 14 bases at J, with 12 bases between the two ends. CDR3 size: 13 residues. CDR1 is SGHNT and CDR2 is YYREEE in the germline V gene (reference sequence). CDR3 residues: CASSLGAVQALHF. Written as DNA, the CDR3 is TGTGCCAGCAGCTTGGGGGCCGTCCAGGCCCTCCACTTT.

The chain joins TRBV12-3 or TRBV12-4 to TRBJ2-5; no firm D call. This CDR3 contains 14 residues. V dropped 1 base and J dropped 2 bases, with 8 bases sitting between them. This CDR3 reads CASSLVGQQETQYF. CDR3 bases: TGTGCCAGCAGTTTAGTTGGGCAGCAAGAGACCCAGTACTTC.

V is TRBV7-8 and J is TRBJ2-1, with a possible D match to TRBD2 (6 bases). CDR3 length: 16 amino acids. The V gene's germline CDR1 is SGHVS and CDR2 FQNEAQ. Trimming removed 0 bases at V and 5 bases at J, with 14 bases between. CDR3 residues: CASSLASAGSNNEQFF. The CDR3 DNA follows: TGTGCCAGCAGCTTAGCAAGTGCGGGGTCGAACAATGAGCAGTTCTTC.

This chain uses TRBV10-3 with TRBJ2-3, with D hard to call. The V and J ends lost 2 bases and 0 bases respectively, with 12 bases between them. Germline CDR1 is ENHRY and CDR2 is SYGVKD. The CDR3 runs to 16 residues. The CDR3 DNA reads TGTGCCATCAGTGAGGAAGGCTTGTCTAGCACAGATACGCAGTATTTT. It encodes CAISEEGLSSTDTQYF.

The V gene is TRBV4-1, the J gene TRBJ2-1, with no clear D. V lost 1 base and J lost 9, with 10 bases in between. The CDR3 consists of 13 residues. The germline CDR1 and CDR2 sequences are MGHRA and YSYEKL. CDR3 DNA: TGCGCCAGCAGCCAAGGGGCAGGTCTTGAGCAGTTCTTC. Translated, it gives CASSQGAGLEQFF.

This chain links TRBV27 with TRBJ2-7; no definite D call. Trimming took off 5 bases at V and 6 bases at J, with 14 bases between the two ends. CDR3 length equals 13 residues. Germline CDR1 MNHEY, CDR2 SMNVEV (reference sequence). This chain's CDR3 is CASSPIKLGEQYF. The CDR3, as DNA: TGTGCCAGCAGTCCTATTAAATTGGGCGAGCAGTACTTC.

The V gene is TRBV7-7, the J gene TRBJ2-1; 8 bases align to TRBD1. Germline CDR1 and CDR2: SSHAT and FNYEAQ (reference sequence). There are 15 residues in the CDR3. Trimming at V came to 5 bases and at J to 7 bases, leaving 10 bases not matched to a gene. The CDR3 region is CASSLTAGGINEQFF. The DNA of the CDR3 is TGTGCCAGCAGCCTCACGGCAGGGGGCATTAATGAGCAGTTCTTC.

This rearrangement joins TRBV10-2 to TRBJ1-1; D may be TRBD1 (5 bases). Germline CDR1 reads WSHSY; CDR2 reads SAAADI. V lost 7 bases and J 3 bases, leaving 15 bases between the germline ends. There are 14 residues in the CDR3. The DNA for the CDR3 is TGCGCCAGCATTCCCGACAGTCTAGACACTGAAGCTTTCTTT. Translating gives CASIPDSLDTEAFF.

V and J are TRBV13 and TRBJ1-1; D is ambiguous. The V end lost 4 bases, the J end lost 8 bases, and 8 bases lay between the germline ends. CDR1 PRHDT and CDR2 FYEKMQ come from the germline V gene (reference sequence). The CDR3 sequence is 11 residues long. In nucleotides, the CDR3 is TGTGCCAGCAGCTCCCGGGGAGAAGCTTTCTTT. Translating gives CASSSRGEAFF.

The chain uses TRBV27 and TRBJ2-5; 7 bases are shared with TRBD2. Germline V gene sequence: CDR1 MNHEY, CDR2 SMNVEV (reference sequence). Unmatched junction bases numbered 6, after V lost 2 bases and J lost 9 bases. The CDR3 runs 13 residues. The CDR3 sequence is CASSLGESGAQYF. CDR3 nucleotides: TGTGCCAGCAGTTTAGGAGAGAGCGGGGCCCAGTACTTC.

The chain carries TRBV5-1 and TRBJ2-1; 13 bases line up with TRBD2. Germline CDR1 is SGHRS and CDR2 is YFSETQ. This CDR3 has 15 amino acids. Unmatched junction bases numbered 5, after V lost 3 bases and J lost 8 bases. This chain's CDR3 is CASSSTSGGADEQFF. The CDR3 nucleotides are TGCGCCAGCAGCTCAACTAGCGGGGGGGCCGATGAGCAGTTCTTC.

The rearrangement links TRBV4-2 to TRBJ2-2, with a tentative D call TRBD2 (6 bases). The V and J ends lost 0 bases and 0 bases respectively, with 11 bases between them. This CDR3 contains 17 residues. Per germline, CDR1 LGHNA and CDR2 YNFKEQ. In nucleotides, the CDR3 is TGTGCCAGCAGCCAAGATAGGCGGGGCCCGAACACCGGGGAGCTGTTTTTT. It encodes CASSQDRRGPNTGELFF.

The rearrangement links TRBV9 to TRBJ2-7; D gene ambiguous. CDR3 length equals 15 residues. The germline V and J ends were trimmed by 1 base and 3 bases, with 14 bases remaining between them. Looked up from germline, CDR1 is SGDLS and CDR2 is YYNGEE. The CDR3, as DNA: TGTGCCAGCAGCGTATCGGCCCAGGCGGTCTACGAGCAGTACTTC. Protein product: CASSVSAQAVYEQYF. The full variable domain, with the rest looked up from reference TRBV9 and TRBJ2-7, is DSGVTQTPKHLITATGQRVTLRCSPRSGDLSVYWYQQSLDQGLQFLIQYYNGEERAKGNILERFSAQQFPDLHSELNLSSLELGDSALYFCASSVSAQAVYEQYFGPGTRLTVT.

The rearrangement links TRBV5-5 to TRBJ2-1, with 10 nucleotides matching TRBD2. The CDR3 totals 18 residues. Looked up from germline, CDR1 is SGHKS and CDR2 is YYEKEE (reference sequence). Unmatched junction bases numbered 7, after V lost 0 bases and J lost 1 base. CDR3 coding DNA: TGTGCCAGCAGCTTGGGGCTAGCGGGGGTACGTTCCTACAATGAGCAGTTCTTC. This codes for CASSLGLAGVRSYNEQFF.

J is TRBJ2-7 and V is TRBV5-1; possible D gene TRBD1, 6 bases. The CDR3 runs 16 residues. From germline, CDR1 is SGHRS and CDR2 YFSETQ. The V end was cut by 4 bases, the J end by 5 bases, with 22 bases between. CDR3 region: CASSRDKTGTWDEQYF. For the CDR3, the DNA is TGCGCCAGCAGCAGGGACAAGACAGGAACATGGGACGAGCAGTACTTC.

V gene TRBV20-1 combines with J gene TRBJ2-7, with D maybe TRBD2 (6 bases). In germline, CDR1 is DFQATT, CDR2 SNEGSKA (reference sequence). The CDR3 sequence is 14 residues long. Trimming removed 0 bases at V and 1 base at J, with 10 bases between. DNA of the CDR3: TGCAGTGCTAGAGAGAGGAGGGTTTCCTACGAGCAGTACTTC. This translates into CSARERRVSYEQYF.

V usage is TRBV5-1 and J usage is TRBJ2-7; 9 nucleotides match TRBD1. J gave up 4 bases and V 2 bases, and 4 bases lay outside the gene matches. The CDR3 runs 14 residues. CDR1 is SGHRS, CDR2 YFSETQ, per germline. CDR3 loop: CASSFSGQGYEQYF. As DNA, the CDR3 is TGCGCCAGCAGCTTCTCGGGACAGGGATACGAGCAGTACTTC. Using reference TRBV5-1 and TRBJ2-7 for the parts outside the CDR3, the full variable domain is KAGVTQTPRYLIKTRGQQVTLSCSPISGHRSVSWYQQTPGQGLQFLFEYFSETQRNKGNFPGRFSGRQFSNSRSEMNVSTLELGDSALYLCASSFSGQGYEQYFGPGTRLTVT.

This clonotype has more than one count but fewer than ten. The V gene is TRBV5-6, the J gene TRBJ1-2, with D unclear. This CDR3 is built from 13 residues. Trimming stripped 0 bases from V and 0 bases from J, with 3 bases between. Germline V lookup: CDR1 SGHDT, CDR2 YYEEEE. Here the CDR3 DNA reads TGTGCCAGCAGCTTGGACGCTAACTATGGCTACACCTTC. Translated: CASSLDANYGYTF.

The chain recombines TRBV6-2 or TRBV6-3 with TRBJ2-5, with a weak D call TRBD1 (6 bases). V lost 5 bases, J lost 0 bases, and 22 bases lay in between. CDR1 and CDR2 from the germline V gene are MNHEY and SVGEGT. The CDR3 loop spans 18 amino acids. The chain's CDR3 is CASSVPFGTPEYQETQYF. In DNA, the CDR3 is TGTGCCAGCAGTGTACCTTTCGGGACACCAGAGTACCAAGAGACCCAGTACTTC.

J is TRBJ2-4 and V is TRBV12-3 or TRBV12-4, with 9 bases lining up with TRBD1. The CDR3 is made up of 17 amino acids. The V and J ends lost 3 bases and 0 bases, in that order; junction bases with no gene match: 6. The CDR3 region is CASSFGQGFLAKNIQYF. The CDR3 DNA is TGTGCCAGCAGTTTCGGACAGGGGTTTCTAGCCAAAAACATTCAGTACTTC.

This clonotype came up a few times. The chain is built from TRBV24-1 and TRBJ2-3, with 10 bases identical to TRBD1. The CDR3 extends over 16 amino acids. The germline V gene has CDR1 KGHDR and CDR2 SFDVKD. V dropped 3 bases and J dropped 3; count of bases not matched to a gene: 5. Here the CDR3 reads CATSDPPGQGTDTQYF. The CDR3 DNA is TGTGCCACCAGTGATCCCCCGGGACAGGGGACAGATACGCAGTATTTT.